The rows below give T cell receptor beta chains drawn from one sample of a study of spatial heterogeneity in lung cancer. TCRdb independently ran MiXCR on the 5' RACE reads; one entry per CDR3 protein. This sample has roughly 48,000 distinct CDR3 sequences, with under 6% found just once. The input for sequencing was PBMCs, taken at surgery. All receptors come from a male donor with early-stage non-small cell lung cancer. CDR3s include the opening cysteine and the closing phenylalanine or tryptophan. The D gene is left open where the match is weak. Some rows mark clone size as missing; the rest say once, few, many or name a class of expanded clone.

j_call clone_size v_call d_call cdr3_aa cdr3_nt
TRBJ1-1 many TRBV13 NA CASSLSGPQGNMNTEAFF TGTGCCAGCAGCTTAAGCGGCCCCCAGGGTAACATGAACACTGAAGCTTTCTTT
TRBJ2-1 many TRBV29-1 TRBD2 CSVQRGAGGPSGSYNEQFF TGCAGCGTCCAACGGGGGGCGGGAGGGCCCTCCGGGTCCTACAATGAGCAGTTCTTC
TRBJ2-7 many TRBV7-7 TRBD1 CASSLRTGGGWEQYF TGTGCCAGCAGCTTACGGACAGGGGGAGGATGGGAGCAGTACTTC
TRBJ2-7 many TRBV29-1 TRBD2 CSVEGLAGIPSSSYEQYF TGCAGCGTTGAAGGCCTAGCGGGAATACCGTCAAGCTCCTACGAGCAGTACTTC
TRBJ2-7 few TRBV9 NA CASSVEYSSYEQYF TGTGCCAGCAGCGTAGAATACAGCTCCTACGAGCAGTACTTC
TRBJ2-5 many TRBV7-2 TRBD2 CASSLRLAGASAETQYF TGTGCCAGCAGTCTTAGACTAGCGGGAGCAAGCGCTGAGACCCAGTACTTC
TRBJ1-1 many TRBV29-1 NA CSAAKGDTEAFF TGCAGCGCCGCTAAGGGGGACACTGAAGCTTTCTTT
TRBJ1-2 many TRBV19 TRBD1 CAARGGASYGYTF TGTGCCGCAAGAGGGGGCGCGAGCTATGGCTACACCTTC
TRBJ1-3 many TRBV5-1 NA CASSFNPGRLSGNTIYF TGCGCCAGCAGCTTTAACCCGGGACGACTCTCTGGAAACACCATATATTTT
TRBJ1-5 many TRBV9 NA CASSVDSGWDQPQHF TGTGCCAGCAGCGTAGATTCAGGGTGGGATCAGCCCCAGCATTTT
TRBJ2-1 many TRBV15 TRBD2 CATSSGRAREQFF TGTGCCACCAGCAGCGGGAGGGCCCGTGAGCAGTTCTTC
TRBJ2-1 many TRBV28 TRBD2 CASSSRLAGVLDEQFF TGTGCCAGCAGTTCAAGACTAGCGGGTGTACTGGATGAGCAGTTCTTC
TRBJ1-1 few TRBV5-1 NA CASSTMPGAEAFF TGCGCCAGCAGCACAATGCCGGGAGCTGAAGCTTTCTTT
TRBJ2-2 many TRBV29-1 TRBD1 CSVLGQGANIGELFF TGCAGCGTTTTGGGCCAGGGGGCGAACATCGGGGAGCTGTTTTTT
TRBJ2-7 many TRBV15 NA CATSRDIGVYEQYF TGTGCCACCAGCAGAGATATAGGAGTCTACGAGCAGTACTTC
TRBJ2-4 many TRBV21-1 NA CASSGLAKNIQYF TGTGCCAGCAGCGGTTTAGCCAAAAACATTCAGTACTTC
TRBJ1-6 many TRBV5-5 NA CASSLRPQTGSPLHF TGTGCCAGCAGCTTGAGGCCCCAAACGGGATCACCCCTCCACTTT
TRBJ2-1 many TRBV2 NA CASSEAGSSYNEQFF TGTGCCAGCAGTGAAGCGGGGAGCTCCTACAATGAGCAGTTCTTC
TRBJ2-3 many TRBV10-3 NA CAGRGVSTDTQYF TGTGCCGGGCGCGGGGTTAGCACAGATACGCAGTATTTT
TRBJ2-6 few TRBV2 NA CASTKMIGGSGANVLTF TGTGCCAGCACTAAAATGATAGGCGGCTCTGGGGCCAACGTCCTGACTTTC
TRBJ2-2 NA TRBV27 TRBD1 CASSRRQGHTGELFF TGTGCCAGCAGTCGCCGACAGGGACACACCGGGGAGCTGTTTTTT
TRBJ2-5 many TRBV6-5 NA CASSYDQETQYF TGTGCCAGCAGTTACGACCAAGAGACCCAGTACTTC
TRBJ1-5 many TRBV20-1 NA CSACPGRDPNQPQHF TGCAGTGCTTGCCCTGGGAGGGACCCGAATCAGCCCCAGCATTTT
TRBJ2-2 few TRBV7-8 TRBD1 CASSLVEGAHGELFF TGTGCCAGCAGCTTAGTTGAGGGGGCGCATGGGGAGCTGTTTTTT
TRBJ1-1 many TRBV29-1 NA CSVVGATEAFF TGCAGCGTTGTAGGGGCCACTGAAGCTTTCTTT
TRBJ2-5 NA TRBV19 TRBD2 CASSIGRVGETQYF TGTGCCAGTAGTATCGGGAGGGTAGGTGAGACCCAGTACTTC
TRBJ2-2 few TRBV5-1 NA CASSLYSRVNTGELFF TGCGCCAGCAGCTTGTATTCCAGGGTCAACACCGGGGAGCTGTTTTTT
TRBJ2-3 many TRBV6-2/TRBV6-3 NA CASSSLSRVDTQYF TGTGCCAGCAGCTCATTGTCCAGGGTAGATACGCAGTATTTT
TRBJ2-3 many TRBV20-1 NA CSASPDHLSFSTDTQYF TGCAGTGCTAGTCCAGACCATCTTTCCTTCTCCACAGATACGCAGTATTTT
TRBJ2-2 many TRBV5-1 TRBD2 CASGRLADTGELFF TGCGCCAGTGGGCGACTAGCGGACACCGGGGAGCTGTTTTTT
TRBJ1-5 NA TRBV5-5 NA CASSSDWGDQPQHF TGTGCCAGCAGTTCAGATTGGGGGGATCAGCCCCAGCATTTT
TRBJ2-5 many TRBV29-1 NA CSVEELEETQYF TGCAGCGTTGAAGAGTTAGAAGAGACCCAGTACTTC
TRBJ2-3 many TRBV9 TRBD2 CASSVGTSGDTQYF TGTGCCAGCAGCGTCGGGACTAGCGGGGATACGCAGTATTTT
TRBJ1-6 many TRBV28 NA CASTGYSDSPLHF TGTGCCAGCACCGGATACAGTGATTCACCCCTCCACTTT
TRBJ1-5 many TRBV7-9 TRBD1 CASSLTGQGDQPQHF TGTGCCAGCAGCCTAACGGGACAGGGTGATCAGCCCCAGCATTTT
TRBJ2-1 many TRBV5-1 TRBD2 CASSFPRTSGGGEQFF TGCGCCAGCAGCTTCCCTAGAACTAGCGGGGGCGGAGAGCAGTTCTTC
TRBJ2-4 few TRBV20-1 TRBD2 CSAKAGGLAKNIQYF TGCAGTGCTAAAGCGGGGGGGCTAGCCAAAAACATTCAGTACTTC
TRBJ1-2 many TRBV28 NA CASTLPSTGNHGYTF TGTGCCAGCACCTTACCTAGTACAGGGAACCATGGCTACACCTTC
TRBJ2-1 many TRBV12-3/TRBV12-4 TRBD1 CASKSPGQGNEQFF TGTGCCAGCAAATCCCCGGGACAGGGAAATGAGCAGTTCTTC
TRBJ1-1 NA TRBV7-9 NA CASSSSPRDTEAFF TGTGCCAGCAGCTCTTCGCCTAGGGACACTGAAGCTTTCTTT
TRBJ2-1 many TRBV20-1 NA CSARDPWNEQFF TGCAGTGCCCGGGACCCCTGGAATGAGCAGTTCTTC
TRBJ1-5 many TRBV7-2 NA CASSLRGNQPQHF TGTGCCAGCAGCTTAAGGGGCAATCAGCCCCAGCATTTT
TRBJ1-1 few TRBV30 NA CVYSRVTEAFF TGTGTCTATTCTCGGGTCACTGAAGCTTTCTTT
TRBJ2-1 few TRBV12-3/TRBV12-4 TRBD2 CASSQAGAGNEQFF TGTGCCAGCAGTCAAGCGGGAGCTGGAAATGAGCAGTTCTTC